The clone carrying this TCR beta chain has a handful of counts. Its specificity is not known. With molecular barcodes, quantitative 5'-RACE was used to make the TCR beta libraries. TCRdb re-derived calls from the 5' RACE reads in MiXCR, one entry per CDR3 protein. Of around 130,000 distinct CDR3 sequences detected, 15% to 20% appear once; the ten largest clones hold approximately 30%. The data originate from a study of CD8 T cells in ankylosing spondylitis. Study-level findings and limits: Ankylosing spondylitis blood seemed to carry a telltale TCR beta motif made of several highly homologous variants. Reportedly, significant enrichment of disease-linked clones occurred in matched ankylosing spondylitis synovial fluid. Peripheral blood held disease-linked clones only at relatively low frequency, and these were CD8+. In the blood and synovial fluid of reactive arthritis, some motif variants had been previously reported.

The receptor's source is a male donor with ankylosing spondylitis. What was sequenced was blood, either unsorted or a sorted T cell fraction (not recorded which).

CDR3: CASSGTRYEQYF. As DNA, the CDR3 is TGTGCCAGCAGCGGGACTCGCTACGAGCAGTACTTC. The chain is built from TRBV27 and TRBJ2-7; D is possibly TRBD2 (6 bases). The V end lost 6 bases, the J end lost 3 bases, and 9 bases lay between the germline ends. The CDR3 length is 12 residues. Germline V gene lookup returns CDR1 MNHEY and CDR2 SMNVEV (reference sequence).